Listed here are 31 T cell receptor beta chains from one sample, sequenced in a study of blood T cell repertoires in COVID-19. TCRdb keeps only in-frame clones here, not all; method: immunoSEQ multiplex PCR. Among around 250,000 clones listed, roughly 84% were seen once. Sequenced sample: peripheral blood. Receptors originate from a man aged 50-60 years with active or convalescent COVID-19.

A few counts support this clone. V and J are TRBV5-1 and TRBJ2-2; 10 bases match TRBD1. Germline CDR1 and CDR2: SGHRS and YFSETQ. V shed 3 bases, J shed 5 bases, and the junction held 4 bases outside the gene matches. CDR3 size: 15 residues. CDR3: CASSWDRGPTGELFF. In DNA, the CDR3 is TGCGCCAGCAGCTGGGACAGGGGTCCTACCGGGGAGCTGTTTTTT.

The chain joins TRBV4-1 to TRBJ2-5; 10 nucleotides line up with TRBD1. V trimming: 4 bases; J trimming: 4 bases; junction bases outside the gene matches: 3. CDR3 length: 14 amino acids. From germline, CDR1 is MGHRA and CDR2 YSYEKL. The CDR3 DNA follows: TGCGCCAGCAGCCCCCGGGACAGGGGAGAGACCCAGTACTTC. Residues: CASSPRDRGETQYF.

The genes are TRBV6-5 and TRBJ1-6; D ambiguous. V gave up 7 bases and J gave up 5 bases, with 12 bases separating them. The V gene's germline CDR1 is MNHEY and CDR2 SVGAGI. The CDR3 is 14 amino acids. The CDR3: CASKQSSDNSPLHF. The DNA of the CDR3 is TGTGCCAGCAAACAAAGTAGCGATAATTCACCCCTCCACTTT.

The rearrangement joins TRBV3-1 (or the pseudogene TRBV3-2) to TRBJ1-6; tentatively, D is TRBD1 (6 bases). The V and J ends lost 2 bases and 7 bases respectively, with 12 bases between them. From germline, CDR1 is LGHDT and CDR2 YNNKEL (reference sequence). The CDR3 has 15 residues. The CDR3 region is CASSQQRTANSPLHF. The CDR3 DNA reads TGTGCCAGCAGCCAACAAAGGACAGCAAATTCACCCCTCCACTTT.

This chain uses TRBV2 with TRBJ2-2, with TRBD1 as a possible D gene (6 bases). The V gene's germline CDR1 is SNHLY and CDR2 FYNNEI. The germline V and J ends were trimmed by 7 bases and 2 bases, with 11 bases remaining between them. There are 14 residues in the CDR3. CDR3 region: CASIRDKNTGELFF. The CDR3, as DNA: TGTGCCAGCATCCGGGACAAAAACACCGGGGAGCTGTTTTTT.

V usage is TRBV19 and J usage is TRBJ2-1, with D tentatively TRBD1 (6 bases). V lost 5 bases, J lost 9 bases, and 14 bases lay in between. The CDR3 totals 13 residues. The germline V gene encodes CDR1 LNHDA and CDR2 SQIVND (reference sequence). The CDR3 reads CASSLRVGAEQFF. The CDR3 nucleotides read TGTGCCAGTAGTCTGAGGGTGGGGGCTGAGCAGTTCTTC.

The CDR3 loop is CASSQEVQGNTGELFF. The CDR3 DNA reads as TGTGCCAGCAGCCAAGAGGTACAGGGCAACACCGGGGAGCTGTTTTTT. The gene calls are TRBV4-2 and TRBJ2-2; the D gene is possibly TRBD1 (6 bases). Germline V CDR1 and CDR2: LGHNA, YNFKEQ. This CDR3 contains 16 residues. V was shortened by 0 bases and J by 2 bases, with 10 bases between the two germline ends.

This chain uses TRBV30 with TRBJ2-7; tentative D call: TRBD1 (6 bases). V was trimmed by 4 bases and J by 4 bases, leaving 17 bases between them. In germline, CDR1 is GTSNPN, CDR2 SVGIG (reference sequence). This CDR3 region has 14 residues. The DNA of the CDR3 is TGTGCCTGGACCCGGGACACCGTTCGGTACGAGCAGTACTTC. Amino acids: CAWTRDTVRYEQYF.

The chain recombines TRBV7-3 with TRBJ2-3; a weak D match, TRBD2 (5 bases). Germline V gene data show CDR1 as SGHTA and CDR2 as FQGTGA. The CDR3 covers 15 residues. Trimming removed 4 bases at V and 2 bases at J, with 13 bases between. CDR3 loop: CASSSDGKNTDTQYF. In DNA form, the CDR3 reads TGTGCCAGCAGCTCAGACGGGAAGAACACAGATACGCAGTATTTT.

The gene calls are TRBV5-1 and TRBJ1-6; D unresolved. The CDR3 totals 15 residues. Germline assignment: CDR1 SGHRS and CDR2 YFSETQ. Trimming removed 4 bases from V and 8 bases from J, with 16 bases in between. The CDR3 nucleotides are TGCGCCAGCAGCGAGAGGCCGATTGTTGATTCACCCCTCCACTTT. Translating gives CASSERPIVDSPLHF.

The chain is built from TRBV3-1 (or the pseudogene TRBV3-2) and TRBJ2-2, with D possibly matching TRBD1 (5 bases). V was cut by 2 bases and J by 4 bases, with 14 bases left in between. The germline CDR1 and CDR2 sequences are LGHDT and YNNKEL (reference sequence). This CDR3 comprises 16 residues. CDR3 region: CASSQSQQGGTGELFF. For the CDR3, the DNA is TGTGCCAGCAGCCAAAGTCAGCAGGGTGGCACCGGGGAGCTGTTTTTT.

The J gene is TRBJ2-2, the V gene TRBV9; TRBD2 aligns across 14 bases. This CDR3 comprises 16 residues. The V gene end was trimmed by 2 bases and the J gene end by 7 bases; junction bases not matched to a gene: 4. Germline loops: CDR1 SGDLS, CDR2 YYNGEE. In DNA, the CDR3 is TGTGCCAGCAGCGTGACTAGCGGGGGGGCAATCGGGGAGCTGTTTTTT. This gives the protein CASSVTSGGAIGELFF.

The CDR3 bases are TGTGCCAGCAGCCAAGATAGGGCCGGGAGGAGTGAAGCTTTCTTT. Protein product: CASSQDRAGRSEAFF. The J gene is TRBJ1-1, the V gene TRBV4-2; unclear D gene. Germline lookup yields CDR1 LGHNA and CDR2 YNFKEQ. This CDR3 has 15 residues. Trimming stripped 0 bases from V and 7 bases from J, with 15 bases between.

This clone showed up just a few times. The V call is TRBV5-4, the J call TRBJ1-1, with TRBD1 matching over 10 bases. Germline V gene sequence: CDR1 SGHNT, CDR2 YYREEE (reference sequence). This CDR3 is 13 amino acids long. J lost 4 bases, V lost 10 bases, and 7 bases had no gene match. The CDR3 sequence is CALRGDRGTEAFF. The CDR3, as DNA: TGTGCCCTACGAGGGGACAGGGGCACTGAAGCTTTCTTT.

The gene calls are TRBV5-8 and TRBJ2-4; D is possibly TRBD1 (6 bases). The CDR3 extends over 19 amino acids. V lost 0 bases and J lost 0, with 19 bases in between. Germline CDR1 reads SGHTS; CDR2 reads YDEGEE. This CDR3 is CASSLGQAEELRAKNIQYF. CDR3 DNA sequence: TGTGCCAGCAGCTTGGGACAGGCGGAGGAGCTCCGAGCCAAAAACATTCAGTACTTC.

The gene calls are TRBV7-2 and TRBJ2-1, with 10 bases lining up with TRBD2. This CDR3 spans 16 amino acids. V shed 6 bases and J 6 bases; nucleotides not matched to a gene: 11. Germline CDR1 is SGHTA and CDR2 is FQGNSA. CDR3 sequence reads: CASSSNLAGAGNEQFF. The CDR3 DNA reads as TGTGCCAGCAGTTCAAATCTAGCGGGGGCGGGCAATGAGCAGTTCTTC.

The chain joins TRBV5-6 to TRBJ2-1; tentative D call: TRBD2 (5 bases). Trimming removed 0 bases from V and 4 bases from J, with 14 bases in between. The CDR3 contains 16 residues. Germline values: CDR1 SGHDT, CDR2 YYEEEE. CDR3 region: CASSLDRGPLYNEQFF. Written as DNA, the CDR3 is TGTGCCAGCAGCTTGGATCGAGGGCCGCTTTACAATGAGCAGTTCTTC.

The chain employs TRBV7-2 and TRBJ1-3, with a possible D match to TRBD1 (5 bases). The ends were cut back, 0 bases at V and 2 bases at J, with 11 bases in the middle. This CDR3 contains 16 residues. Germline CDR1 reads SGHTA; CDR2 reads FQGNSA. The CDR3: CASSLAGRGAGNTIYF. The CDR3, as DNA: TGTGCCAGCAGCTTAGCTGGGCGGGGGGCTGGAAACACCATATATTTT.

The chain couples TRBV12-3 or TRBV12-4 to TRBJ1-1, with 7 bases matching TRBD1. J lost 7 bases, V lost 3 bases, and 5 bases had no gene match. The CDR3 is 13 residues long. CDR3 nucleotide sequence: TGTGCCAGCAGTTTGGGCCGGGACAGTGAAGCTTTCTTT. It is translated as CASSLGRDSEAFF.

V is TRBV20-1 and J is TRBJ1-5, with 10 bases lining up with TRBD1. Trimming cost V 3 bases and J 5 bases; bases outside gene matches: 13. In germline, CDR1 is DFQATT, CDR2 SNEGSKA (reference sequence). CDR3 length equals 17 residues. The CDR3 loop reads CSASTPFGTGADQPQHF. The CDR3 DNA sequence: TGCAGTGCTAGTACCCCCTTTGGGACAGGGGCGGATCAGCCCCAGCATTTT.

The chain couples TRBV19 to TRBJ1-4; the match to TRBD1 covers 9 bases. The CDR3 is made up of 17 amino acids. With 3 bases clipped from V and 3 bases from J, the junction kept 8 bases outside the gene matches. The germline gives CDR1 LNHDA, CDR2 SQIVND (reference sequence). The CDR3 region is CASSMRIRDRANEKLFF. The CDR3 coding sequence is TGTGCCAGTAGTATGAGAATTCGGGACAGGGCTAATGAAAAACTGTTTTTT.

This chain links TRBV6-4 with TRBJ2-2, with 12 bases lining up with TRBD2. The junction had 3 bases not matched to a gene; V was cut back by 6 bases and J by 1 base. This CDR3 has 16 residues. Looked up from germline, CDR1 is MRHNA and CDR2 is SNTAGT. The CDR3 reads CASRATSGGNTGELFF. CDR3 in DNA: TGTGCCAGCAGAGCGACTAGCGGGGGGAACACCGGGGAGCTGTTTTTT.

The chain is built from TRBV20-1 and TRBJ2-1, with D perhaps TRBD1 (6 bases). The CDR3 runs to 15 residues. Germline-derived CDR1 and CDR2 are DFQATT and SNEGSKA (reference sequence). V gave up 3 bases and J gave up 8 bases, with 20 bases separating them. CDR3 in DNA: TGCAGTGCTAGTGCTAGGGGACACCAAGTCTATGAGCAGTTCTTC. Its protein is CSASARGHQVYEQFF.

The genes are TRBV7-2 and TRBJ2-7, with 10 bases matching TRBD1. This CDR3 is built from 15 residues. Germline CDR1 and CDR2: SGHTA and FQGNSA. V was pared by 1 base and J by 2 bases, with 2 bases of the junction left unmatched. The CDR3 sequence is CASSLETGGTYEQYF. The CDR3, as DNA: TGTGCCAGCAGCTTAGAGACAGGGGGCACCTACGAGCAGTACTTC.

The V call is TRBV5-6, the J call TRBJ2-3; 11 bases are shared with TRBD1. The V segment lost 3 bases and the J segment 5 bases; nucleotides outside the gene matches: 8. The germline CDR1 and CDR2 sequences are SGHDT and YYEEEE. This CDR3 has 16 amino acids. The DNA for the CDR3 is TGTGCCAGCAGCTCCCGGACAGGGGGCTTGGTAGATACGCAGTATTTT. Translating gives CASSSRTGGLVDTQYF.

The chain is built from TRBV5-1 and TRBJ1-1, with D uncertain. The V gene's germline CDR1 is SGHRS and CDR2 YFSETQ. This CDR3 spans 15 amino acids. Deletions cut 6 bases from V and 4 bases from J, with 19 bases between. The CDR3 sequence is CASTSGGSSGTEAFF. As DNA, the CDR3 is TGCGCCAGCACCTCCGGCGGGTCTTCTGGCACTGAAGCTTTCTTT. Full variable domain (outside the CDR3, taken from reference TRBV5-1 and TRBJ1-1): KAGVTQTPRYLIKTRGQQVTLSCSPISGHRSVSWYQQTPGQGLQFLFEYFSETQRNKGNFPGRFSGRQFSNSRSEMNVSTLELGDSALYLCASTSGGSSGTEAFFGQGTRLTVV.

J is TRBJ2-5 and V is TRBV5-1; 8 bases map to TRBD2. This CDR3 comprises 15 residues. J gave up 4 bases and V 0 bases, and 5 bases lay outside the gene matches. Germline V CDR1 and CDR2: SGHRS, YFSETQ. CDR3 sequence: CASSLVQRGRETQYF. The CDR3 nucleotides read TGCGCCAGCAGCTTGGTACAGCGGGGGAGAGAGACCCAGTACTTC.

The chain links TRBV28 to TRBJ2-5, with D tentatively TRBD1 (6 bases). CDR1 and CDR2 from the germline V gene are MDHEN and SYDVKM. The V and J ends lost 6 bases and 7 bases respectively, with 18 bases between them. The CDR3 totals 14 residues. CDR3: CASSTLGGGGTQYF. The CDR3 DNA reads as TGTGCCAGCAGCACCCTAGGGGGTGGGGGGACCCAGTACTTC.

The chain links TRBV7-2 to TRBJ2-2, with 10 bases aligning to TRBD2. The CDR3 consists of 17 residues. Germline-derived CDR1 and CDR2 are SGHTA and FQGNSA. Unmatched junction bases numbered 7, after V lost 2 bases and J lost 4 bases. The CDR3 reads CASSLNSGGAFTGELFF. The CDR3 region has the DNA TGTGCCAGCAGCTTAAACAGCGGGGGGGCTTTCACCGGGGAGCTGTTTTTT.

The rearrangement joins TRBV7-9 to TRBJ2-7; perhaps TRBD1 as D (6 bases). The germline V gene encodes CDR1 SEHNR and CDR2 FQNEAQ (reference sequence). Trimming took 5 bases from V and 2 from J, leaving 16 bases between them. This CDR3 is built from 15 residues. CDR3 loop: CASSPPQGFTYEQYF. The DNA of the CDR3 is TGTGCCAGCAGCCCCCCACAGGGTTTCACCTACGAGCAGTACTTC.

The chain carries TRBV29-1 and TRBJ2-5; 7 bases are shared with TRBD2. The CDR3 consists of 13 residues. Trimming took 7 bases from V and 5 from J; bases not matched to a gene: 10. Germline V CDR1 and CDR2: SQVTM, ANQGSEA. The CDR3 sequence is CSARHRGGETQYF. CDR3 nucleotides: TGCAGCGCCCGACATCGGGGAGGGGAGACCCAGTACTTC.